What follows is one TCR beta chain and its context. The data were produced by immunoSEQ multiplex PCR, yet TCRdb's version contains in-frame clones alone and is incomplete. The table has a few hundred thousand clones, roughly nine tenths seen once. Germline V CDR1 and CDR2: MNHEY, SVGAGI. V was cut by 6 bases and J by 4 bases, with 11 bases left in between. The CDR3 is 13 amino acids. The sample comes from a study of blood T cell repertoires in COVID-19. Participant-given clinical history determined each cohort assignment. A COVID-19 case was met by exposed participants within 2 weeks before study entry.

The rearrangement uses TRBV6-5 and TRBJ2-3; D might be TRBD1 (6 bases). The sample was PBMCs or T cells enriched from blood (not recorded which). This TCR was sampled from a woman between 50 and 59 years old who had been exposed to COVID-19. The CDR3 DNA sequence: TGTGCCAGCAGCCTCGAGGGGGCAGATACGCAGTATTTT. Translation gives CASSLEGADTQYF.